This T cell receptor beta chain was observed in a study of shared clonotypes between healthy human individuals. Clones were sequenced by immunoSEQ multiplex PCR, and TCRdb holds only the in-frame ones, with some missing. The sample includes roughly 640,000 clones, under 80% of them seen just once. Concerning this clone: In the same sample, other DNA sequences code for this CDR3.

Researchers partitioned CD4+ cells into CD45RA+ naive and CD45RA-negative memory subsets. Trimming left V 0 bases short and J 4 bases short, with 11 bases between. The length of the CDR3 is 14 residues. Germline V gene sequence: CDR1 SGHRS, CDR2 YFSETQ. The specimen was memory CD4+ T cells sorted from blood. The sample's subset: CD45RA-negative fraction. The rearrangement joins TRBV5-1 to TRBJ2-7, with D perhaps given as TRBD1 or TRBD2 (5 bases each). The receptor's source is a woman aged 30 to 39 in good health. The CDR3 DNA is TGCGCCAGCAGCTTGGCTGGGGGTTCTTACGAGCAGTACTTC. Amino acids: CASSLAGGSYEQYF.